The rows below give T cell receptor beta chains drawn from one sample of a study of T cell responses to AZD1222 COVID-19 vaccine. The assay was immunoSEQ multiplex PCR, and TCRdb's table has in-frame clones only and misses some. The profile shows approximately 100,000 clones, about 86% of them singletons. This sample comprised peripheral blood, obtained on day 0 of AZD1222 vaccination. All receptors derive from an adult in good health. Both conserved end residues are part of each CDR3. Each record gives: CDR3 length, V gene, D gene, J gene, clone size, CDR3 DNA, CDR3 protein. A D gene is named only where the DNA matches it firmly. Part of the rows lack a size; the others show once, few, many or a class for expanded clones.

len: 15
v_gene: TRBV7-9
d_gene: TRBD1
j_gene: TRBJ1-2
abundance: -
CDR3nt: TGTGCCAGCAGCGGTAGGGACAGGGGCTCCTATGGCTACACCTTC
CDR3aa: CASSGRDRGSYGYTF

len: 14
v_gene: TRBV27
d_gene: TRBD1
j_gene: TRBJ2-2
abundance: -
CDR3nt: TGTGCCAGCTCCGGGACAGCTTTCACCGGGGAGCTGTTTTTT
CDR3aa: CASSGTAFTGELFF

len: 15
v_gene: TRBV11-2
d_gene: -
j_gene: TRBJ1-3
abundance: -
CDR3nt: TGTGCCAGCAGCCCGGGGCCGGGAGGTGGAAACACCATATATTTT
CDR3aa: CASSPGPGGGNTIYF

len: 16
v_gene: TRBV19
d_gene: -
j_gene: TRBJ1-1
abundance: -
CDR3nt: TGTGCCAGTAGTTTACAATCGTCGTTCATGAACACTGAAGCTTTCTTT
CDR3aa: CASSLQSSFMNTEAFF

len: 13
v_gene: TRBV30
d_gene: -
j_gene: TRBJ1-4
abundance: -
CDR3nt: TGTGCCTGGAGTGCCGGGCCCGAGGGAAAACTGTTTTTT
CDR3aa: CAWSAGPEGKLFF

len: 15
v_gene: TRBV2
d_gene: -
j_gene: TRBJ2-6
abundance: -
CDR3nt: TGTGCCAGCAGTGAGATGGGGTCTGGGGCCAACGTCCTGACTTTC
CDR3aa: CASSEMGSGANVLTF

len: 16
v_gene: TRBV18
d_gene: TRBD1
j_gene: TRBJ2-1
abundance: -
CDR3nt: TGTGCCAGCTCACCACAAACAGGGGGCGTCGACAATGAGCAGTTCTTC
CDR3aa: CASSPQTGGVDNEQFF

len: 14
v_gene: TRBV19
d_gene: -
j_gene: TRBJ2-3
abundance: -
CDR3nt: TGTGCCTCCTCCGTGGGCAGGGCCACAGATACGCAGTATTTT
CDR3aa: CASSVGRATDTQYF

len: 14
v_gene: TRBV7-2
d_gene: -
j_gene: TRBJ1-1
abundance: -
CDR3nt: TGTGCCAGCAGCCCAAACAGGGTGGGCACTGAAGCTTTCTTT
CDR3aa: CASSPNRVGTEAFF

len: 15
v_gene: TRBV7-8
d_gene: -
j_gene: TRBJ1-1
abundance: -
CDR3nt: TGTGCCAGCAGCTTAGCGGTGGGGGGCCAAACTGAAGCTTTCTTT
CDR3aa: CASSLAVGGQTEAFF

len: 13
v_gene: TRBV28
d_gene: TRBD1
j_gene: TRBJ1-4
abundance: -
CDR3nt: TGTGCCAGCAGGGGGACAGCAAATGAAAAACTGTTTTTT
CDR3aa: CASRGTANEKLFF

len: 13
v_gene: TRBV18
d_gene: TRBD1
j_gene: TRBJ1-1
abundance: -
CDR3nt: TGTGCCAGCTCACTAAGGGACAGAACTGAAGCTTTCTTT
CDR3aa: CASSLRDRTEAFF

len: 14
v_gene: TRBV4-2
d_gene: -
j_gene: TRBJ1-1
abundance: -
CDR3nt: TGTGCCAGCAGCCGTACCGGACAGAGGACTGAAGCTTTCTTT
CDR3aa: CASSRTGQRTEAFF

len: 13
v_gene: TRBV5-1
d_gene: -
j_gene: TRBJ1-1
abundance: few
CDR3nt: TGCGCCAGCAGCTGGGGGCCGGACACTGAAGCTTTCTTT
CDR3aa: CASSWGPDTEAFF

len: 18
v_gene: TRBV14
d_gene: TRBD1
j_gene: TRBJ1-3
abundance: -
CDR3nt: TGTGCCAGCAGCCAAGATTGGGGCAGGGGGACGGCTGGAAACACCATATATTTT
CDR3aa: CASSQDWGRGTAGNTIYF

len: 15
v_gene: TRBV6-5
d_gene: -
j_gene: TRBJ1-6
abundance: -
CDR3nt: TGTGCCAGCAGCCCAGGGTGGGTAGTGGATTCACCCCTCCACTTT
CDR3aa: CASSPGWVVDSPLHF

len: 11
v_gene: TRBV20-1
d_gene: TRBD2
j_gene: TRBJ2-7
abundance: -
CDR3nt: TGCAGTGTAGCGGGGGTGTTCGAGCAGTACTTC
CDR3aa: CSVAGVFEQYF

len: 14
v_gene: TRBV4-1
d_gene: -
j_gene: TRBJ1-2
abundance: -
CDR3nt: TGCGCCAGCAGCCAAACCACCCGACAGTATGGCTACACCTTC
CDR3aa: CASSQTTRQYGYTF

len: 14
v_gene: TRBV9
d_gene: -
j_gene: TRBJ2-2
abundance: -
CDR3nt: TGTGCCAGCAGGCCGGGATTCCGGGTCGGGGAGCTGTTTTTT
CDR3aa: CASRPGFRVGELFF

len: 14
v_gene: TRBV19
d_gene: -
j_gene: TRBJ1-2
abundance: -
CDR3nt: TGTGCCAGTAGCCTACAACAGGGCTCCTATGGCTACACCTTC
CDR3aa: CASSLQQGSYGYTF

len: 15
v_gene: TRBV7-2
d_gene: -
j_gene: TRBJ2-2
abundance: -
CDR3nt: TGTGCCAGCAGCTTTTTTTCCAGGAGTAACGGGGAGCTGTTTTTT
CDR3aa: CASSFFSRSNGELFF

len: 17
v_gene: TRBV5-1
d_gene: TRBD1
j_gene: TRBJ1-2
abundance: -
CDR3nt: TGCGCCAGCAGCTTGCGGGACAGGGGAACCTCTAACTATGGCTACACCTTC
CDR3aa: CASSLRDRGTSNYGYTF

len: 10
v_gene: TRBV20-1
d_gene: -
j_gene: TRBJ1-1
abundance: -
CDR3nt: TGCAGTGGTGGGGAAACTGAAGCTTTCTTT
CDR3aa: CSGGETEAFF

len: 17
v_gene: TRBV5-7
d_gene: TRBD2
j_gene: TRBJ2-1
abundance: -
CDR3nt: TGTGCCAGCAGCTCTTGGGGAAAACTAGCGGGATACAATGAGCAGTTCTTC
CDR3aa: CASSSWGKLAGYNEQFF

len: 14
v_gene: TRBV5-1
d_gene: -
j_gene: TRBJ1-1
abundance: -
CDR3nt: TGCGCCAGCAGCCCGGGACCCTCGAACACTGAAGCTTTCTTT
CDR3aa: CASSPGPSNTEAFF

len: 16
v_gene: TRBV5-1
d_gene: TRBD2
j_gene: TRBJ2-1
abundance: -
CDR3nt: TGCGCCAGCAGCCTTATTAGCGGGAGCTCCTACAATGAGCAGTTCTTC
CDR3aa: CASSLISGSSYNEQFF

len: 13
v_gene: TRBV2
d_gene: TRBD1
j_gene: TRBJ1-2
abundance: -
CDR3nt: TGTGCCAGCGATGGGCAGGGGGTGAGAGGCTACACCTTC
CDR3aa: CASDGQGVRGYTF

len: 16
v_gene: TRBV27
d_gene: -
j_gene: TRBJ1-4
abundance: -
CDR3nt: TGTGCCACCGCGGACGGGCAAAGCATAACTAATGAAAAACTGTTTTTT
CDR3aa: CATADGQSITNEKLFF

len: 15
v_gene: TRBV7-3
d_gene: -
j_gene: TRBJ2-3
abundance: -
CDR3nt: TGTGCCAGCAGCTGGGGGGAGAAACGCACAGATACGCAGTATTTT
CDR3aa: CASSWGEKRTDTQYF

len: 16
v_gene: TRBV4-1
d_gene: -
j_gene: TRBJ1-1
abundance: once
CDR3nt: TGCGCCAGCAGCCAAAGAGCAGGGGCCCTGAACACTGAAGCTTTCTTT
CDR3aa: CASSQRAGALNTEAFF

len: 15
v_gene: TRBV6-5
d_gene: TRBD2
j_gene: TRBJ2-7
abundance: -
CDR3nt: TGTGCCAGCAGTTACAGATCGGGGGGATTGTACGAGCAGTACTTC
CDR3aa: CASSYRSGGLYEQYF

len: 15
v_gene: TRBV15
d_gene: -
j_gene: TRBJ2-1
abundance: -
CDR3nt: TGTGCCACCAGCAGAGATACAGGGTCCTACAATGAGCAGTTCTTC
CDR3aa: CATSRDTGSYNEQFF

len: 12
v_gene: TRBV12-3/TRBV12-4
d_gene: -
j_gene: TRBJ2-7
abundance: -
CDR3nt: TGTGCCAGCACCCGGGAGGGGGCCGAGCAGTACTTC
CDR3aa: CASTREGAEQYF

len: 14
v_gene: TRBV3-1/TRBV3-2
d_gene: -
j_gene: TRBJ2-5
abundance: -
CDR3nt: TGTGCCAGCAGCCAAGCCGGACTCCCGGAGACCCAGTACTTC
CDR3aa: CASSQAGLPETQYF

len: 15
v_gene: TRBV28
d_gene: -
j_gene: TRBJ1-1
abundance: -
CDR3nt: TGTGCCAGCGCCAAATTCAGGATTTCGAACACTGAAGCTTTCTTT
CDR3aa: CASAKFRISNTEAFF

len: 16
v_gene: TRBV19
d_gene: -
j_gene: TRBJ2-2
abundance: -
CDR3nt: TGTGCCAGTAGAAGTTTAGCGGCTCTAGACACCGGGGAGCTGTTTTTT
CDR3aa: CASRSLAALDTGELFF

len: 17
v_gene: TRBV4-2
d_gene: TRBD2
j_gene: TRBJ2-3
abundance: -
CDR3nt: TGTGCCAGCAGCCAGGGACGGACTAGCGGAAGCACAGATACGCAGTATTTT
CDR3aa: CASSQGRTSGSTDTQYF

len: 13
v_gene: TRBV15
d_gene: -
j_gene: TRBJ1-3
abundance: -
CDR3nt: TGTGCCACCAGCTGGGATCCTGGAAACACCATATATTTT
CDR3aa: CATSWDPGNTIYF

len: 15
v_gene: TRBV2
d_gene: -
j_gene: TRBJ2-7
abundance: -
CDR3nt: TGTGCCAGCAGCGACGAGGGCCTTAGCTCCTACGAGCAGTACTTC
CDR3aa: CASSDEGLSSYEQYF

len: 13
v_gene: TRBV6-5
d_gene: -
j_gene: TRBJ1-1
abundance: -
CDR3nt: TGTGCCAGCAAGAGGGAGGGCAACACTGAAGCTTTCTTT
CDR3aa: CASKREGNTEAFF

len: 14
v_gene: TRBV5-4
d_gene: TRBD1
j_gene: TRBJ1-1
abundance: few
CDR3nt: TGTGCCAGCAGCGTGGGACAGGGATACACTGAAGCTTTCTTT
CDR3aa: CASSVGQGYTEAFF

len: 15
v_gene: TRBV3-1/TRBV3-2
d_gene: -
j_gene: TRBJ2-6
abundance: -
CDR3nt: TGTGCCAGCAGCCCATACAGCTCTGGGGCCAACGTCCTGACTTTC
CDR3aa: CASSPYSSGANVLTF

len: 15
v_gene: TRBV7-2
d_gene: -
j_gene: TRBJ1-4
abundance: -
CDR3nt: TGTGCCAGCAGCTTCGCCGGGGGGGCAGGGGAAAAACTGTTTTTT
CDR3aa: CASSFAGGAGEKLFF

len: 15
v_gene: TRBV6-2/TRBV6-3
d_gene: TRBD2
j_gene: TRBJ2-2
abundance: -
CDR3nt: TGTGCCAGCAGTCCCGTAGCGGGGGGTACCGGGGAGCTGTTTTTT
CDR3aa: CASSPVAGGTGELFF

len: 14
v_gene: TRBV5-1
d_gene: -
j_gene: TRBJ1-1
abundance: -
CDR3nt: TGCGCCAGCAGCTTGGAACAGATAAACACTGAAGCTTTCTTT
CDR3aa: CASSLEQINTEAFF

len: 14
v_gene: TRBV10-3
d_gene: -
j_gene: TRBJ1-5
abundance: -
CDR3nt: TGTGCCATCAGTGATCCGGGACACAATCAGCCCCAGCATTTT
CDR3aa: CAISDPGHNQPQHF

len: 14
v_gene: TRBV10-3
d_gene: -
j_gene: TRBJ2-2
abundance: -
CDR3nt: TGTGCCATCAGCCGGGACAGCGGGGCCGGGGAGCTGTTTTTT
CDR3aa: CAISRDSGAGELFF

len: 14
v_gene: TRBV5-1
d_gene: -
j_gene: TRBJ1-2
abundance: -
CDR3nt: TGCGCCAGCAGACCGACGGAAAATAACTATGGCTACACCTTC
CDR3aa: CASRPTENNYGYTF

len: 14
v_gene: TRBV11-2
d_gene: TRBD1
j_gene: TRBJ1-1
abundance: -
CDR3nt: TGTGCCAGCAGCTTAGCCGGGACAGGGGGCCTCCGTTTCTTT
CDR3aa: CASSLAGTGGLRFF

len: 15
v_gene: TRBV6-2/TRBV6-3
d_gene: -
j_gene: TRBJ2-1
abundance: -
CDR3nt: TGTGCCAGCAGTATTCCGCGGGGCCGCGACAATGAGCAGTTCTTC
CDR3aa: CASSIPRGRDNEQFF